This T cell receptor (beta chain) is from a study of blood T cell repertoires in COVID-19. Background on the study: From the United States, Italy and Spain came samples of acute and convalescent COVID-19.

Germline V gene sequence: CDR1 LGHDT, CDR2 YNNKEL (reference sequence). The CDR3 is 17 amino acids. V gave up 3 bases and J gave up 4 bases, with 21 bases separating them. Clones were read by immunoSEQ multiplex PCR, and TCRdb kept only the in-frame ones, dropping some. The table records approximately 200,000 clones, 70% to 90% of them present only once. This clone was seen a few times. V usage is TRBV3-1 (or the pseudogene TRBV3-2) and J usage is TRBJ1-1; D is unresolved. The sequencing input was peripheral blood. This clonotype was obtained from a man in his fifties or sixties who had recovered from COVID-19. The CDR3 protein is CASSQVRRTTRATEAFF. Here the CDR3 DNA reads TGTGCCAGCAGCCAGGTACGCAGAACCACGAGGGCCACTGAAGCTTTCTTT.